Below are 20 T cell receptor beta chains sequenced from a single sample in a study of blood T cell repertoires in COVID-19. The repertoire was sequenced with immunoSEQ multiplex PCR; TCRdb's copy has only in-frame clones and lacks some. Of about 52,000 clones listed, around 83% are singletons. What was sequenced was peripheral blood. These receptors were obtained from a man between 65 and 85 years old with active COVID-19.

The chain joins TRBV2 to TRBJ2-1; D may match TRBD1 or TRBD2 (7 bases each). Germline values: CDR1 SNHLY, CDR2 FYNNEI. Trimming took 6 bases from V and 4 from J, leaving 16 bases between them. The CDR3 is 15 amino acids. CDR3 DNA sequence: TGTGCCAGCAGCGAACAGGGGAGGGTGTACAATGAGCAGTTCTTC. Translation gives CASSEQGRVYNEQFF.

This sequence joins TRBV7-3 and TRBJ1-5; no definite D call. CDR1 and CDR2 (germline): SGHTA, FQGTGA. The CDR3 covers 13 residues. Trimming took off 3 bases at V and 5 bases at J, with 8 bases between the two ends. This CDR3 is CASSLSPDQPQHF. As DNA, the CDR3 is TGTGCCAGCAGCTTGAGTCCCGATCAGCCCCAGCATTTT.

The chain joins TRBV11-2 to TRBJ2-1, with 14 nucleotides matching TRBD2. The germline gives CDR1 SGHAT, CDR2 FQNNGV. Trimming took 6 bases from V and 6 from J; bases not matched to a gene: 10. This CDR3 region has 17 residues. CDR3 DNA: TGTGCCAGCAGACGGACTAGCGGGGGGACGGGAAGCAATGAGCAGTTCTTC. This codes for CASRRTSGGTGSNEQFF.

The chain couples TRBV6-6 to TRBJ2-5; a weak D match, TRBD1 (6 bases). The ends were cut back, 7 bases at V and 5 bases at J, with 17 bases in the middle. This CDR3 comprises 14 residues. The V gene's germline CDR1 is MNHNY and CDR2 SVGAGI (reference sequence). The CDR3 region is CASKTSDSSETQYF. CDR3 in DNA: TGTGCCAGCAAGACCTCGGACAGTTCGGAGACCCAGTACTTC.

The CDR3 DNA follows: TGTGCCAGCAGCTTTGCGGTAGGGACTACCTACAATGAGCAGTTCTTC. It translates to CASSFAVGTTYNEQFF. The rearrangement links TRBV5-6 to TRBJ2-1, with 7 bases aligning to TRBD2. In germline, CDR1 is SGHDT, CDR2 YYEEEE. V was pared by 2 bases and J by 2 bases, with 7 bases of the junction left unmatched. The CDR3 consists of 16 residues.

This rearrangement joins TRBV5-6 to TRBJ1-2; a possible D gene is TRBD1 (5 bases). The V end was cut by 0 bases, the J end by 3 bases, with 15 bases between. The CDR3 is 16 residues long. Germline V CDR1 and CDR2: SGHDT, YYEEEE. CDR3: CASSLVIREEDYGYTF. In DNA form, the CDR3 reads TGTGCCAGCAGCTTGGTAATCAGGGAAGAAGACTATGGCTACACCTTC. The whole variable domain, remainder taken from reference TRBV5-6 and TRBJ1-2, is DAGVTQSPTHLIKTRGQQVTLRCSPKSGHDTVSWYQQALGQGPQFIFQYYEEEERQRGNFPDRFSGHQFPNYSSELNVNALLLGDSALYLCASSLVIREEDYGYTFGSGTRLTVV.

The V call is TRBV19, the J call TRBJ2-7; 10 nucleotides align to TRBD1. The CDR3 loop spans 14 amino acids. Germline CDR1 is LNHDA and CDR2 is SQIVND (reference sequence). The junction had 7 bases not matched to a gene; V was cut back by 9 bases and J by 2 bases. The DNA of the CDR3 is TGTGCCAGCCAAGAGACAGGGGGCCCCTACGAGCAGTACTTC. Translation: CASQETGGPYEQYF.

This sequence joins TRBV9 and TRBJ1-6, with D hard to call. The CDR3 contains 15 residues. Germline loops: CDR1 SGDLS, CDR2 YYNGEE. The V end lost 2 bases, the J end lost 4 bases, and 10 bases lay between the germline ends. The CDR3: CASSVGPEYNSPLHF. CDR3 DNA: TGTGCCAGCAGCGTCGGCCCGGAGTATAATTCACCCCTCCACTTT.

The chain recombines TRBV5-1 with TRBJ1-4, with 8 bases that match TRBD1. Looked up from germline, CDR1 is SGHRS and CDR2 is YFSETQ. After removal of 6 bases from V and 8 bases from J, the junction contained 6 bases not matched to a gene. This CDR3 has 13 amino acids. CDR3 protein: CASTRQGREKLFF. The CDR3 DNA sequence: TGCGCCAGCACTAGACAGGGGAGGGAAAAACTGTTTTTT.

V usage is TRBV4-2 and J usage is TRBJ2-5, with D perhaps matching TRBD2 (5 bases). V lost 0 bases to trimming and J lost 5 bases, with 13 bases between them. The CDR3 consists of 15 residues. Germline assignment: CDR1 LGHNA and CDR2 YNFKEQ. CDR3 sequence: CASSQDPDYGETQYF. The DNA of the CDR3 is TGTGCCAGCAGCCAAGACCCCGACTACGGGGAGACCCAGTACTTC.

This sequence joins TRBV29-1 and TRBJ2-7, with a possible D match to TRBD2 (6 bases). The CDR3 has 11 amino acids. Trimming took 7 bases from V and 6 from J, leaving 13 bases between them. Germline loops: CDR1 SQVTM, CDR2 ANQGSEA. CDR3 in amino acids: CSARDFREQYF. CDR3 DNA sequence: TGCAGCGCTCGGGACTTCCGCGAGCAGTACTTC.

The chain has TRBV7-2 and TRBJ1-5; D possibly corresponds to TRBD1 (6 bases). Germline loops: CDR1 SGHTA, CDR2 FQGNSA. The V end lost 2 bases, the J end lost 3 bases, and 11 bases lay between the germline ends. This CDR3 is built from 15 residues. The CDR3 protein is CASSLTQGPNQPQHF. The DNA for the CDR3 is TGTGCCAGCAGCTTAACACAGGGTCCCAATCAGCCCCAGCATTTT.

The CDR3 is CASSPQARTEAFF. CDR3 nucleotides: TGTGCCAGCTCACCCCAGGCTCGCACTGAAGCTTTCTTT. The V gene is TRBV18, the J gene TRBJ1-1, with D unresolved. The V gene's germline CDR1 is KGHSH and CDR2 LQKENI. This CDR3 has 13 amino acids. The V end lost 3 bases, the J end lost 4 bases, and 9 bases lay between the germline ends.

CDR3 amino acids: CASSQAQGARNTGELFF. CDR3 nucleotides: TGCGCCAGCAGCCAGGCACAGGGGGCCCGGAACACCGGGGAGCTGTTTTTT. V gene TRBV4-3 combines with J gene TRBJ2-2; 9 positions match TRBD1. V dropped 3 bases and J dropped 1; count of bases not matched to a gene: 6. CDR1 is LGHNA, CDR2 YSLEER, per germline. There are 17 residues in the CDR3.

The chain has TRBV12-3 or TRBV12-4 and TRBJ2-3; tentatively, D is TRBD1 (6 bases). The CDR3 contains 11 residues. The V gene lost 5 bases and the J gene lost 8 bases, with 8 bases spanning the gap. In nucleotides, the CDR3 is TGTGCCAGCAGTCAGGGGTCTACGCAGTATTTT. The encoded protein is CASSQGSTQYF.

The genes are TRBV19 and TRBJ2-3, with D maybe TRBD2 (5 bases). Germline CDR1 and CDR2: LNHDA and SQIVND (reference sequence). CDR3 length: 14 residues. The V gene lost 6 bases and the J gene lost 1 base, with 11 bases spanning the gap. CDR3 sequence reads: CASSSPGGTDTQYF. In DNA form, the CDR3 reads TGTGCCAGTAGCTCCCCCGGGGGCACAGATACGCAGTATTTT.

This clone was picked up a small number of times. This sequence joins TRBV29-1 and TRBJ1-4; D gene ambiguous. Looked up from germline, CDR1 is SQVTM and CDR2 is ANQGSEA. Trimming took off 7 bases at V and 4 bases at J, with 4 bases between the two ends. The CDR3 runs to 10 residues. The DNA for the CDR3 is TGCAGCGGCTATAATGAAAAACTGTTTTTT. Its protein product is CSGYNEKLFF.

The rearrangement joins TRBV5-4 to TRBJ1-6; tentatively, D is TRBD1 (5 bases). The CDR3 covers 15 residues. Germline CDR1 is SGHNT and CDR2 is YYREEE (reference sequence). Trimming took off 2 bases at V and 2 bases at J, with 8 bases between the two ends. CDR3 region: CASSFDRAYNSPLHF. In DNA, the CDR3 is TGTGCCAGCAGCTTCGACAGAGCCTATAATTCACCCCTCCACTTT.

For the CDR3, the DNA is TGTGCCTGGGTGGGGGGGCTGTACGAAAAACTGTTTTTT. This translates into CAWVGGLYEKLFF. The genes are TRBV30 and TRBJ1-4, with TRBD1 as a possible D gene (6 bases). V lost 5 bases and J lost 8, with 15 bases in between. Per the germline V gene, CDR1 is GTSNPN and CDR2 is SVGIG (reference sequence). The CDR3 is 13 amino acids.

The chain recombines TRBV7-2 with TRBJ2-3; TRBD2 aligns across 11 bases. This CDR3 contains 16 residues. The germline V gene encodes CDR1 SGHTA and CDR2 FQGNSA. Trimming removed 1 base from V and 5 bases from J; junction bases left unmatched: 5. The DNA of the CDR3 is TGTGCCAGCAGCTTAGGTAGCGGGGGGGCAAGAGATACGCAGTATTTT. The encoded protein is CASSLGSGGARDTQYF.